This TCR beta chain was documented in a study of T cells in Graves' hyperthyroidism and ophthalmopathy. RNA transcripts provided the source from which TCR beta CDR3 regions were amplified. With the HTBI primer set, the TCR CDR3 went through a first round of RT-PCR. TCRdb re-called the multiplex PCR reads with MiXCR, one entry per CDR3 protein. The table records about 370,000 distinct CDR3 sequences, 12% to 15% of them present only once. Points on this clonotype: Its target is unknown.

Study-level findings and limits: The model's output predicted ophthalmopathy at a median of around 6.9 months prior to onset. Ophthalmopathy was told apart from stable hyperthyroidism by a 13 V-J model.

The CDR3 contains 15 residues. Germline CDR1 is SGHTA and CDR2 is FQGTGA. Trimming cost V 5 bases and J 0 bases, with 12 bases left between them. Sequenced input: blood. This receptor was taken from a woman aged 55-70 years with Graves' ophthalmopathy. V and J are TRBV7-3 and TRBJ2-3; D may be TRBD1 (6 bases). CDR3 residues: CASSPGTISTDTQYF. The CDR3 nucleotides are TGTGCCAGCAGCCCGGGGACAATTAGCACAGATACGCAGTATTTT.